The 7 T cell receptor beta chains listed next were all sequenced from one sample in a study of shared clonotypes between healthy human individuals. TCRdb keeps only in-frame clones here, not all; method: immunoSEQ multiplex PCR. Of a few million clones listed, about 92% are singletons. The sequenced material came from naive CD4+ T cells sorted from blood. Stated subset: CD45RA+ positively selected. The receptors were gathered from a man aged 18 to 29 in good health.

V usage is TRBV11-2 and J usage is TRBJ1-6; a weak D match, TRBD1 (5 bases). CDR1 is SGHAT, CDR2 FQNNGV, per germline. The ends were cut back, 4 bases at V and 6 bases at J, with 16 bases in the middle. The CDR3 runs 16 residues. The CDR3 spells CASSSGTKAGNSPLHF. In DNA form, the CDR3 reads TGTGCCAGCAGCTCCGGGACTAAAGCGGGTAATTCACCCCTCCACTTT.

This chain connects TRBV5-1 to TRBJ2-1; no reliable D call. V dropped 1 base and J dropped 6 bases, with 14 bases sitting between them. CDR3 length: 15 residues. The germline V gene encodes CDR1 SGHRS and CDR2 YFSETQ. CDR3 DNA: TGCGCCAGCAGCTTGAGTCGTCCGGATACCAATGAGCAGTTCTTC. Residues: CASSLSRPDTNEQFF.

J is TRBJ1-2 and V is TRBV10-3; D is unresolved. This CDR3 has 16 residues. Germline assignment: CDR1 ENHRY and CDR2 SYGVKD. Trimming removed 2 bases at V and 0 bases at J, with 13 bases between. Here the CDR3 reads CAISEIPTAANYGYTF. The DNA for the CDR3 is TGTGCCATCAGTGAGATACCGACTGCTGCTAACTATGGCTACACCTTC.

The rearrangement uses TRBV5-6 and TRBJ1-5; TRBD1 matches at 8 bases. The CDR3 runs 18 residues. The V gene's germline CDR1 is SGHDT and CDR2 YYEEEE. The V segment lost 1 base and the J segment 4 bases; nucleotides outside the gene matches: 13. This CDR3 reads CASSLRATGDRANQPQHF. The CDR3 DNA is TGTGCCAGCAGCTTGAGGGCGACAGGGGATAGGGCGAATCAGCCCCAGCATTTT.

The DNA for the CDR3 is TGCGCCAGCAGCCAAGGAGGACTAGCGGGAGCTGGCTGGGACGAGCAGTACTTC. This gives the protein CASSQGGLAGAGWDEQYF. This chain uses TRBV4-1 with TRBJ2-7; TRBD2 aligns across 13 bases. This CDR3 contains 18 residues. V lost 1 base, J lost 5 bases, and 11 bases stayed unmatched. Germline CDR1 reads MGHRA; CDR2 reads YSYEKL.

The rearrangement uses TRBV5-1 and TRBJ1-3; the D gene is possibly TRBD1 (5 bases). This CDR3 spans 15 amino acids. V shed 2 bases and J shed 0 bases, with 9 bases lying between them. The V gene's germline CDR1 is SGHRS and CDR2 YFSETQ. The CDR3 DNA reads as TGCGCCAGCAGCTTCGGGGACTACTCTGGAAACACCATATATTTT. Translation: CASSFGDYSGNTIYF.

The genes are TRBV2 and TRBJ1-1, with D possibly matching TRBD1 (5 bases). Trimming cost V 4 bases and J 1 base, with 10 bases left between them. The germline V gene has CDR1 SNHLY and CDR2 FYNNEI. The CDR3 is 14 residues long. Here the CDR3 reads CASSVAGRNTEAFF. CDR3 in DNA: TGTGCCAGCAGTGTAGCAGGGAGGAACACTGAAGCTTTCTTT. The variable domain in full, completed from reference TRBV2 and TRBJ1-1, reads EPEVTQTPSHQVTQMGQEVILRCVPISNHLYFYWYRQILGQKVEFLVSFYNNEISEKSEIFDDQFSVERPDGSNFTLKIRSTKLEDSAMYFCASSVAGRNTEAFFGQGTRLTVV.